The T cell receptor (beta chain) described here comes from a study of OX40 agonist ivuxolimab in advanced cancers. Background on the study: Patients took ivuxolimab, an agonistic anti-OX40 (CD134) antibody.

As concerns this clone: The antigen is not known.

Whole-study results and caveats: Compared with CD4+, CD8+ T cells on average had more expanded clones. By week 6 at 0.1 to 3.0 mg/kg, blood CD4+ and CD8+ T cells had expanded clonally.

Profiled with immunoSEQ multiplex PCR; TCRdb holds only in-frame clones, not every one. The sample consists of some 48,000 clones, around 90% of them appearing once. There are 14 residues in the CDR3. From germline, CDR1 is SGDLS and CDR2 YYNGEE. V shed 4 bases and J shed 4 bases, with 11 bases lying between them. The sample consisted of CD4+ or CD8+ T cells sorted from blood, taken in a trial of the OX40 agonist ivuxolimab. The TCR sequence derives from an adult with an advanced solid tumor such as melanoma, head and neck, liver or kidney cancer. The chain combines TRBV9 with TRBJ2-2, with D tentatively TRBD1 or TRBD2 (5 bases each). DNA for the CDR3: TGTGCCAGCAGCTTCTCAGGGACCACCGGGGAGCTGTTTTTT. Its translation is CASSFSGTTGELFF. Filled out from reference TRBV9 and TRBJ2-2, the complete variable domain reads DSGVTQTPKHLITATGQRVTLRCSPRSGDLSVYWYQQSLDQGLQFLIQYYNGEERAKGNILERFSAQQFPDLHSELNLSSLELGDSALYFCASSFSGTTGELFFGEGSRLTVL.